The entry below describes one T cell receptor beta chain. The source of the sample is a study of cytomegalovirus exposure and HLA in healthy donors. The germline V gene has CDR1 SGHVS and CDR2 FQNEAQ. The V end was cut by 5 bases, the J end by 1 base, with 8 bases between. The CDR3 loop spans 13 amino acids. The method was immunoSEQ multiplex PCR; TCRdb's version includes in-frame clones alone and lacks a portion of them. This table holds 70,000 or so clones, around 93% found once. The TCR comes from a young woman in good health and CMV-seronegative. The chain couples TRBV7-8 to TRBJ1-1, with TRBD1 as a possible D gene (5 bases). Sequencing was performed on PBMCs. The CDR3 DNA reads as TGTGCCAGCAGCCAAGGGGCGAACACTGAAGCTTTCTTT. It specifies CASSQGANTEAFF. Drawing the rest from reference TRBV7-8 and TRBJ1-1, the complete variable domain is GAGVSQSPRYKVAKRGQDVALRCDPISGHVSLFWYQQALGQGPEFLTYFQNEAQLDKSGLPSDRFFAERPEGSVSTLKIQRTQQEDSAVYLCASSQGANTEAFFGQGTRLTVV.